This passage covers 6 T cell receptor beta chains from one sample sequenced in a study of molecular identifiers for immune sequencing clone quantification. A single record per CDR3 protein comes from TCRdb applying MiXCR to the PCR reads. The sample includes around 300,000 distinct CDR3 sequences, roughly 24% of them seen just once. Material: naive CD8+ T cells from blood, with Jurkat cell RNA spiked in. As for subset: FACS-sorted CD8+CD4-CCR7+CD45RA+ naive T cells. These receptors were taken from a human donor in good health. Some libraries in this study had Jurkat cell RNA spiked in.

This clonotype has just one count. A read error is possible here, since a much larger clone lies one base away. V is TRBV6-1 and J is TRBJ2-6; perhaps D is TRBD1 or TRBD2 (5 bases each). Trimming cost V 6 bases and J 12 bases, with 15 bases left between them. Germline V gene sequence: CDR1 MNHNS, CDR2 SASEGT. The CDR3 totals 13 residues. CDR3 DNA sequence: TGTGCCAGCAGGACCCGGGGCACTCCCGTCCTGACTTTC. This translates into CASRTRGTPVLTF.

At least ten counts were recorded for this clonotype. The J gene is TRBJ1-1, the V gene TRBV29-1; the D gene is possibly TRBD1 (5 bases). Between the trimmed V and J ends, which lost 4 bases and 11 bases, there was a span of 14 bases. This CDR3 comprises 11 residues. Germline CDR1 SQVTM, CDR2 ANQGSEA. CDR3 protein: CSVVLGGEAFF. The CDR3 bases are TGCAGCGTTGTCTTGGGAGGGGAGGCTTTCTTT.

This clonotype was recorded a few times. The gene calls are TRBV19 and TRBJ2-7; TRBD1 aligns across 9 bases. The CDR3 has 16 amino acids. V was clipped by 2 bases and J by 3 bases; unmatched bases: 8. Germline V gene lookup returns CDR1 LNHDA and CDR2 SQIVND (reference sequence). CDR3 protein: CASSITMGTGIYEQYF. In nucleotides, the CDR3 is TGTGCCAGTAGTATAACGATGGGGACAGGGATCTACGAGCAGTACTTC.

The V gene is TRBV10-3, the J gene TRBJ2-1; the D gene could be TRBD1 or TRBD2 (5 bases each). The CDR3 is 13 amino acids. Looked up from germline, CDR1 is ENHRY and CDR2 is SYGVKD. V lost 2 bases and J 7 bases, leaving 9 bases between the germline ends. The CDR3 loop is CAISERDGNEQFF. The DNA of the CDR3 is TGTGCCATCAGTGAGCGGGACGGAAATGAGCAGTTCTTC.

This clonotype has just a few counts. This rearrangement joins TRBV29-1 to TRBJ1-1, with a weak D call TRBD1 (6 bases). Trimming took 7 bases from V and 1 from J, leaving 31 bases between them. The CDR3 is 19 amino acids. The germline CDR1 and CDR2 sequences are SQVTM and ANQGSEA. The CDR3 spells CSGAASAKGQGPWNTEAFF. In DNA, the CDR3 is TGCAGCGGGGCAGCTAGTGCCAAAGGGCAGGGGCCCTGGAACACTGAAGCTTTCTTT. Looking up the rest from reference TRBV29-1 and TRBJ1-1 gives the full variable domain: SAVISQKPSRDICQRGTSLTIQCQVDSQVTMMFWYRQQPGQSLTLIATANQGSEATYESGFVIDKFPISRPNLTFSTLTVSNMSPEDSSIYLCSGAASAKGQGPWNTEAFFGQGTRLTVV.

In DNA form, the CDR3 reads TGCGCCAGCAGCCAAGATCCGAGGCCCGGGGCCCCAGCTACGCAGTATTTT. This codes for CASSQDPRPGAPATQYF. The J gene is TRBJ2-3, the V gene TRBV4-3, with D perhaps matching TRBD1 or TRBD2 (5 bases each). Trimming stripped 0 bases from V and 8 bases from J, with 21 bases between. CDR3 length: 17 residues. Germline V gene lookup returns CDR1 LGHNA and CDR2 YSLEER.